This TCR beta chain was obtained from a study of cytomegalovirus exposure and HLA in healthy donors. Notes on this clone: Its matching antigen is unknown.

It was with 60 Vbeta and 13 Jbeta primers that the PCR ran. This table comes from immunoSEQ multiplex PCR, and its TCRdb copy is limited to in-frame clones, with some not included. Its table records 200,000 to 250,000 clones. Study-level points and caveats: TCR beta sequences reportedly predicted most subjects' HLA-A and HLA-B alleles accurately. Later analysis demonstrated an association between a missense DCLRE1C variant and TCR beta V- and J-gene trimming. TCR beta V segments were, for the most part, productive about 87% or about 30% of the time in an earlier analysis.

After removal of 2 bases from V and 6 bases from J, the junction contained 10 bases not matched to a gene. Germline CDR1 SQVTM, CDR2 ANQGSEA. The CDR3 has 15 residues. This chain joins TRBV29-1 and TRBJ2-7, with 10 nucleotides matching TRBD2. Sequenced material: PBMCs. The sequence was collected from a woman under 40 in good health and CMV-seropositive. CDR3 nucleotide sequence: TGCAGCGTTGAATTGGGCGGGACTAGCGTTGCCGAGCAGTACTTC. This codes for CSVELGGTSVAEQYF.